This T cell receptor beta chain was sequenced for a study of T-cell memory formation after mild COVID-19 (dated by TCRdb to the early 2020s). A note on the overall study: TCR sequence clusters from the two donors were largely donor specific. T-cell clones expanding and contracting after mild COVID-19 in two donors were tracked by longitudinal TCRalpha and TCRbeta repertoire sequencing. The cohort was made up of two young adult volunteers, one female and one male, who were previously healthy. General findings and caveats noted by the study authors: From day 15 to 85, contracting clones showed balanced CD4/CD8 phenotypes, whereas a second wave of clones that expanded from day 15 to 37 leaned towards CD4+. Contracting CD4+ clones were found mainly in CM and EM memory subsets, while CD8+ clones were enriched in EMRA. Some responding clones were detected in pre-infection memory, which suggested that pre-existing cross-reactive memory T cells had joined the SARS-CoV-2 response. Only a couple of mild cases were covered by the study, and larger cohorts that include severe cases with pre-infection samples were considered necessary. The second-wave clones that peaked on day 37 were not confirmed to be SARS-CoV-2 specific.

Trimming removed 0 bases from V and 9 bases from J; the gene matches leave 12 bases unexplained. The CDR3 starts with the cysteine, ends with the phenylalanine, and has 16 residues. The read is trimmed to its CDR3 DNA, 48 bases read in frame from base 1. As encoded in the germline V gene (reference sequence), CDR1 is LGHDT while CDR2 is YNNKEL. Points on this clonotype: The antigen it binds to is not known. Per-nucleotide qualities are absent, and no much larger clonotype sits a single base away.

Ficoll-Paque density gradient centrifugation was the method used to isolate PBMCs. The reads were generated on an Illumina NovaSeq 6000. cDNA libraries for TCRalpha and TCRbeta were prepared by 5'RACE using constant-segment primers, with sample barcodes and unique molecular identifiers added. Trizol reagent was used to extract RNA from every sample. Amplification of the libraries took two PCR steps, and the second step added a second sample barcode plus Illumina TruSeq adapters. The libraries were sequenced on an Illumina NovaSeq using 2 x 150 bp paired-end reads. For the original study's pipeline: With migec v1.2.7, reads were demultiplexed and then collapsed into UMI-guided consensus sequences. With mixcr v2.1.11, UMI consensuses were aligned to TRA and TRB V and J templates and assembled into clonotypes. Expanded or contracted clonotypes were those called significant by both edgeR and NoisET, with noise models trained on biological replicates. For edgeR calls, the cutoffs were a false discovery rate-adjusted p below 0.01 and a log2 fold-change threshold of 1. As an exploratory analysis of dynamics, max-normalized trajectories of the 1000 most abundant clonotypes were examined with PCA combined with hierarchical clustering. Separately sequenced CD4+ and CD8+ repertoires were used to assign a CD4 or CD8 phenotype to each responding clone. TCRdb reprocessed the public reads (quality trimming at Q25 with fastp, clone calling with MiXCR) and kept in-frame beta chains. Every distinct CDR3 protein forms one entry, paired with its most common genes and DNA. None of the V and J calls come from the authors' own analysis; TCRdb made them. Counted in this sample were 550,000 to 600,000 distinct CDR3 sequences; roughly 22% of them appeared once. The biggest ten clones account for 7% to 9% of the sample.

The rearranged chain carries TRBV3-1 and TRBJ2-7; a stretch of 9 junction bases matches TRBD2. The receptor was isolated from an adult woman who had mild COVID-19 (a few samples of this study predate the infection). The sample titles of this study are shuffled in the database, so cell type and time point are left out; the donor was told from shared clones. Input material: PBMCs or a T cell subset sorted from them (not recorded which). The CDR3 protein: CASSQDPSGGIRRQYF. The DNA reads as follows: TGTGCCAGCAGCCAAGACCCGAGCGGGGGGATACGGCGGCAGTACTTC.